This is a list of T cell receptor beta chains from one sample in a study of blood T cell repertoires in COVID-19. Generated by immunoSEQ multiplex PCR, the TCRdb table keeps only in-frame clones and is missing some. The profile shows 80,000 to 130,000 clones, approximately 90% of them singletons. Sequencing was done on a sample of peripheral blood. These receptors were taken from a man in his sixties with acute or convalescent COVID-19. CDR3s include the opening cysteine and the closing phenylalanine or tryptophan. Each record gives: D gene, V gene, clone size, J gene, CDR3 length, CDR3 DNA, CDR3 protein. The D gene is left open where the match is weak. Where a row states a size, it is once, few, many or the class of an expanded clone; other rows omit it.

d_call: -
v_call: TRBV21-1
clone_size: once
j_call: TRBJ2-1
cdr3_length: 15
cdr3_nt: TGTGCCAGCAGCAAGTGGACTAGAGTAACCGGTGAGCAGTTCTTC
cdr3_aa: CASSKWTRVTGEQFF

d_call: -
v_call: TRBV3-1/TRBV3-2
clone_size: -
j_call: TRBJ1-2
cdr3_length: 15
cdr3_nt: TGTGCCAGCAGCCAAGTCGTTCCGACTACCTATGGCTACACCTTC
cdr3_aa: CASSQVVPTTYGYTF

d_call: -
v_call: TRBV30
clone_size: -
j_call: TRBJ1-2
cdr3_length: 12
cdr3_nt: TGTGCCTGGAGTTCAGGGAACTATGGCTACACCTTC
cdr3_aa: CAWSSGNYGYTF

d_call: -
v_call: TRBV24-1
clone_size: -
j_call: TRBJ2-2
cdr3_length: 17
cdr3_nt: TGTGCCACCAGTGATCCCCACCGGGAAACGAACACCGGGGAGCTGTTTTTT
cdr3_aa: CATSDPHRETNTGELFF

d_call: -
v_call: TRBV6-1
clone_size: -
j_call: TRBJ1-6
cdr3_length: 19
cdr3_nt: TGTGCCAGCAGTGAACGTGAACGACAGGCCAGCTCCTATAATTCACCCCTCCACTTT
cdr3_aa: CASSERERQASSYNSPLHF

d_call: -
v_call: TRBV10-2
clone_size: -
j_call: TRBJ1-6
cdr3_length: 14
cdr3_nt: TGCGCCAGCAGGGGGCAACAGGGAAATTCACCCCTCCACTTT
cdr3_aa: CASRGQQGNSPLHF

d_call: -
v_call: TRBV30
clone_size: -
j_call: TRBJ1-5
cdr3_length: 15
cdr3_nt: TGTGCCTGGAGTGTAGGCAGGGTAAGCAATCAGCCCCAGCATTTT
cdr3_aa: CAWSVGRVSNQPQHF

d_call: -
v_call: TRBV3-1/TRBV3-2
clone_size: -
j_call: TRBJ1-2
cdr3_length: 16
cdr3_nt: TGTGCCAGCAGCCACGACGGGTTGTCGGGGTTCGATGGCTACACCTTC
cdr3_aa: CASSHDGLSGFDGYTF

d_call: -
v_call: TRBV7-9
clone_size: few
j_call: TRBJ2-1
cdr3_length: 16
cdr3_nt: TGTGCCAGCAGCTTAGAGGTGACAGGTGCTTACAATGAGCAGTTCTTC
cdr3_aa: CASSLEVTGAYNEQFF

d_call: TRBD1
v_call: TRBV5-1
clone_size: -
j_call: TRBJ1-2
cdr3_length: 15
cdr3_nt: TGCGCCAGCAGCCCCGAACAGGGACAGTGGAGTGGCTACACCTTC
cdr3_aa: CASSPEQGQWSGYTF

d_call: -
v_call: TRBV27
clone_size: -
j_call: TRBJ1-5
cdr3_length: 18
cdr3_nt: TGTGCCAGCAGTTTATCCCCGAGACAGGTGGGGGGCAATCAGCCCCAGCATTTT
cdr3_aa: CASSLSPRQVGGNQPQHF

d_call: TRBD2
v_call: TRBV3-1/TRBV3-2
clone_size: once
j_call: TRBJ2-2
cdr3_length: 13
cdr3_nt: TGTGCCAGCAGCCGCGGGAGAACCGGGGAGCTGTTTTTT
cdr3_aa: CASSRGRTGELFF

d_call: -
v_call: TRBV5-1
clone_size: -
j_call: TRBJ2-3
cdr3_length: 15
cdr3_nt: TGCGCCAGCAGCGGAGCGGGTCGAGGCACAGATACGCAGTATTTT
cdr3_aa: CASSGAGRGTDTQYF

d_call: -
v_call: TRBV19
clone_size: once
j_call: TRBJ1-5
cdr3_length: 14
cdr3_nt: TGTGCCAGTCGACTAACAGTTAGCAATCAGCCCCAGCATTTT
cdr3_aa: CASRLTVSNQPQHF

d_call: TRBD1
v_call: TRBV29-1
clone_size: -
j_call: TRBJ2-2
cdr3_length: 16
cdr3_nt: TGCAGCGTTGACCGTTTAGACAGGGGGCATACCGGGGAGCTGTTTTTT
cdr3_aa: CSVDRLDRGHTGELFF

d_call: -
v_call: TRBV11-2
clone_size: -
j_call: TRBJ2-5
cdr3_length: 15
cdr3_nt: TGTGCCAGCAGCTTAGCCCCAGCGAACCAAGAGACCCAGTACTTC
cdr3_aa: CASSLAPANQETQYF

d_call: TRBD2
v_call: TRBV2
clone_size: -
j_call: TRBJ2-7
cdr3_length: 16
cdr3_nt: TGTGCCAGCAGTGGAAGTCCTAGCGGGGCCTCCTACGAGCAGTACTTC
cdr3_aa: CASSGSPSGASYEQYF

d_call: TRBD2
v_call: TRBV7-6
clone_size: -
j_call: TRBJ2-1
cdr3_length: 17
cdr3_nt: TGTGCCAGCAGCTTAACTAGCGGGACCCCCTTGGGGCATGAGCAGTTCTTC
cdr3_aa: CASSLTSGTPLGHEQFF

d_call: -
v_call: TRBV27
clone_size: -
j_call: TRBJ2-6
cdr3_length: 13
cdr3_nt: TGTGCCAGCCGTAGCTCTGGGGCCAACGTCCTGACTTTC
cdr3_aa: CASRSSGANVLTF

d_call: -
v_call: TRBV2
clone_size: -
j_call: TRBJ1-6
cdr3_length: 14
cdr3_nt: TGTGCCAGCAGTGACAGCTCCTATAATTCACCCCTCCACTTT
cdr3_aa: CASSDSSYNSPLHF

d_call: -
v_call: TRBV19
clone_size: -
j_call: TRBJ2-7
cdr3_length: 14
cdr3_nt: TGTGCCAGTAGTACCCATGGCAGATCCTACGAGCAGTACTTC
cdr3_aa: CASSTHGRSYEQYF

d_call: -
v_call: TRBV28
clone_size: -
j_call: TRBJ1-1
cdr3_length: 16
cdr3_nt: TGTGCCAGCAGTTTCCCCAGGGGAATGGCTAACACTGAAGCTTTCTTT
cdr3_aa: CASSFPRGMANTEAFF

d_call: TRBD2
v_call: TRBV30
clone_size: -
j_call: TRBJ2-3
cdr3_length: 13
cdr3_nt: TGTGCCTGGGCGACTAGCGGGAGTGATACGCAGTATTTT
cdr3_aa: CAWATSGSDTQYF

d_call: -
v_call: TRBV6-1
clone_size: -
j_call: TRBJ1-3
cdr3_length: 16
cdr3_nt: TGTGCCAGCAGTGGTCTCGCGGACTTCTCTGGAAACACCATATATTTT
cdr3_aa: CASSGLADFSGNTIYF

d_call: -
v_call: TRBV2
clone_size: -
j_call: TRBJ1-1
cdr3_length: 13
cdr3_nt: TGTGCCAGCAGTGAGGGGCCAGGGACTGAAGCTTTCTTT
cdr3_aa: CASSEGPGTEAFF

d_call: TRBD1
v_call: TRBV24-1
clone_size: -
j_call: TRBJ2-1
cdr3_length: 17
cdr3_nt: TGTGCCACCAGTGACTCCACAGGGGTTGGTTCCTACAATGAGCAGTTCTTC
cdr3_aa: CATSDSTGVGSYNEQFF

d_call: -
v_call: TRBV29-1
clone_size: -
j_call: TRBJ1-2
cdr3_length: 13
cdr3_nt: TGCAGCGTTGGTCGACGGGAAATCTATGGCTACACCTTC
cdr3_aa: CSVGRREIYGYTF

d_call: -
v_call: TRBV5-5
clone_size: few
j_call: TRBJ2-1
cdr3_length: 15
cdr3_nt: TGTGCCAGCAGCTTGGGCAGGGATTACTACAATGAGCAGTTCTTC
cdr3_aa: CASSLGRDYYNEQFF

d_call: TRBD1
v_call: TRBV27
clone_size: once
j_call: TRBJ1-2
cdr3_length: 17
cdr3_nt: TGTGCCAGCAGTTCCCTGGTCGGTACAGGGGACTTTTATGGCTACACCTTC
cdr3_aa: CASSSLVGTGDFYGYTF

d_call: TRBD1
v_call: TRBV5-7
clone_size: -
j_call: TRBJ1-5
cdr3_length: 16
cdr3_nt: TGTGCCAGCAGCCCTAAAGGGACAGGGGGCAATCAGCCCCAGCATTTT
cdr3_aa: CASSPKGTGGNQPQHF

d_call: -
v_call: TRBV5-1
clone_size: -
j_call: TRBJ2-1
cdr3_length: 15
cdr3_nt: TGCGCCAGCAGCTTGGTCGCGGGCGTAGACAATGAGCAGTTCTTC
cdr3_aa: CASSLVAGVDNEQFF

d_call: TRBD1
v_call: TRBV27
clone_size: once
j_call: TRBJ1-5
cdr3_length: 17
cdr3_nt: TGTGCCAGCAGTTCCTCCATCCGGGACAGAGCCAATCAGCCCCAGCATTTT
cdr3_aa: CASSSSIRDRANQPQHF

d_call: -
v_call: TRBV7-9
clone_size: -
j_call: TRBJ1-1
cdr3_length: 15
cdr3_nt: TGTGCCAGCAGCTTAGAAAGAGTGACACACACTGAAGCTTTCTTT
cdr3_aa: CASSLERVTHTEAFF

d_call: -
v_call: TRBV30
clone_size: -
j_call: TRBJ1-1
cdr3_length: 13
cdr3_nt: TGTGCCTCCGCGGTGGGGGCTGACGGTGAAGCTTTCTTT
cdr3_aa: CASAVGADGEAFF

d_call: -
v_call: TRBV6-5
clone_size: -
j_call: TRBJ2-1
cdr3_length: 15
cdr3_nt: TGTGCCAGCAGTTACGGAGGGGTATCCTACAATGAGCAGTTCTTC
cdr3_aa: CASSYGGVSYNEQFF

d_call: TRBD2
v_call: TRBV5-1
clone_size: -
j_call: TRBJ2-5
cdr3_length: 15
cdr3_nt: TGCGCCAGCAGCTTGACTAGCGGGAACCAAGAGACCCAGTACTTC
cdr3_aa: CASSLTSGNQETQYF

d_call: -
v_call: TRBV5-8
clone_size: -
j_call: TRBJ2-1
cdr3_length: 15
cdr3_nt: TGTGCCAGCAGTTACCGGGTTACCCACTACAATGAGCAGTTCTTC
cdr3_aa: CASSYRVTHYNEQFF

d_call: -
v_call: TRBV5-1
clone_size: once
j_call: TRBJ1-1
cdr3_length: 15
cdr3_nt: TGCGCCAGCAGCTGGGAGCTTGGGACACCCCCTGAAGCTTTCTTT
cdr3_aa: CASSWELGTPPEAFF

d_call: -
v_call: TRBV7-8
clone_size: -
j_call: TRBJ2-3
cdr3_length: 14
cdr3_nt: TGTGCCAGCAGCCAAAAAGGGGTGGCAGATACGCAGTATTTT
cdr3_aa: CASSQKGVADTQYF

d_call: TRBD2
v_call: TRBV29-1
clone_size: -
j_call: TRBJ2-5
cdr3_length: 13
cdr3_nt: TGCAGCGTTGCCTCGACTAGCAGGGAGACCCAGTACTTC
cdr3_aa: CSVASTSRETQYF

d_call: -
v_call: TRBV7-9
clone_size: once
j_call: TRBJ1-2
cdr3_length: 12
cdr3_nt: TGTGCCAGCAGCCACACTAACTATGGCTACACCTTC
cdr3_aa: CASSHTNYGYTF

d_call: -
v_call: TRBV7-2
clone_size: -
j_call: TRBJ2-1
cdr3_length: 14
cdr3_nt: TGTGCCAGCAGCTTAGCGTTCGGCGGGCGTGAGCAGTTCTTC
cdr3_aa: CASSLAFGGREQFF

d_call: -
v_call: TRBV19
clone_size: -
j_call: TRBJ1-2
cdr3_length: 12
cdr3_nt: TGTGCCAGTAGGGACAGTAACTATGGCTACACCTTC
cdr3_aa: CASRDSNYGYTF

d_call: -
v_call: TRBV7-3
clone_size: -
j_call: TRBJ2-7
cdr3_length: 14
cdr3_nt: TGTGCCAGCAGCCCCGGTGAATTCCCCTACGAGCAGTACTTC
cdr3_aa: CASSPGEFPYEQYF

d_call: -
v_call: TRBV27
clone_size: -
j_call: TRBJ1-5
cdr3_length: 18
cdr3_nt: TGTGCCAGCAGTTTATCGAGGGCAGACGGCTATAGCAATCAGCCCCAGCATTTT
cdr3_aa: CASSLSRADGYSNQPQHF